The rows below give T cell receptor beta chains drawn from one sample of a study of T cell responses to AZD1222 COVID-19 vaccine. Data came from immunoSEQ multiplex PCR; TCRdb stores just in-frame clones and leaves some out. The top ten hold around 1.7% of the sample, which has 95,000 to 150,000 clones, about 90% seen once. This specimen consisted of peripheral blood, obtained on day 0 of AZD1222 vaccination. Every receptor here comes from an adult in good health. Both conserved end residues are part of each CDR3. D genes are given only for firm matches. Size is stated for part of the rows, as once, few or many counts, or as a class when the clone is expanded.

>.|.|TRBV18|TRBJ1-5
TGTGCCAGCACCCGTGGGGATAGGCAGCCCCAGCATTTT
CASTRGDRQPQHF
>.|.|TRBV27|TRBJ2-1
TGTGCCAGCAGGATATCCTGGACCAGCTCCTACAATGAGCAGTTCTTC
CASRISWTSSYNEQFF
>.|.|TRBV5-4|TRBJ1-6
TGTGCCAGCAGCTTAAGTATCGGGCGGAGCTCCTATAATTCACCCCTCCACTTT
CASSLSIGRSSYNSPLHF
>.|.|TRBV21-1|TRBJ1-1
TGTGCCGGACGACATTTTGAAGCTTTCTTT
CAGRHFEAFF
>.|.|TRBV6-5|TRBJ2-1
TGTGCCAGCAGTTACGGGAACACTAACAATGAGCAGTTCTTC
CASSYGNTNNEQFF
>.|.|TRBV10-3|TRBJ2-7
TGTGCCATCAGTGAGTCTTACGGGGGAGGTGACGAGCAGTACTTC
CAISESYGGGDEQYF
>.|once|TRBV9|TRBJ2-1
TGTGCCAGCAGCAGTCCCTCCGGGACATCATACAATGAGCAGTTCTTC
CASSSPSGTSYNEQFF
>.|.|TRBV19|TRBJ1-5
TGTGCCACCGTGGGGGGTAGCAATCAGCCCCAGCATTTT
CATVGGSNQPQHF
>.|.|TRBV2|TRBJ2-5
TGTGCCAGCAGTGAGCGGCAAGAGACCCAGTACTTC
CASSERQETQYF
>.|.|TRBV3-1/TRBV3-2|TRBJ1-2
TGTGCCAGCAGCCAAGTCGGCGCATCCAACTATGGCTACACCTTC
CASSQVGASNYGYTF
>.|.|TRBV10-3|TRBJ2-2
TGTGCCATCTCAAGGGGGACCTACACCGGGGAGCTGTTTTTT
CAISRGTYTGELFF
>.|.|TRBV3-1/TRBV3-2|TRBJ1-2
TGTGCCAGCAGCCCCCTGGACTACTCCTACTATGGCTACACCTTC
CASSPLDYSYYGYTF
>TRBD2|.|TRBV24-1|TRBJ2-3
TGTGCCACCAGTGATTCTAGCGGGAGCCCAGATACGCAGTATTTT
CATSDSSGSPDTQYF
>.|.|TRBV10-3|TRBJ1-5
TGTGCCATCTCGCCAGACCCCAATCAGCCCCAGCATTTT
CAISPDPNQPQHF
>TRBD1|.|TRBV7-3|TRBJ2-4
TGTGCCAGCAGCTTATACCCCGGGCAGGGGGACATTCAGTACTTC
CASSLYPGQGDIQYF
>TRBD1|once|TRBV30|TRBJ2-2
TGTGCCTGGTTCCTTCACCGGGACAGGGATTTTCGTTTCACCGGGGAGCTGTTTTTT
CAWFLHRDRDFRFTGELFF
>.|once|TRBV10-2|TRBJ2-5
TGCGCCAGCAGTCAGGAGATCACCGAGACCCAGTACTTC
CASSQEITETQYF
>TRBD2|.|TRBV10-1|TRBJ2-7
TGCGCCAGCAGTGAGTCTCAGGGAGGGGAGCAGTACTTC
CASSESQGGEQYF
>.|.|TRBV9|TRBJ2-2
TGTGCCAGCAGCTCCAGGGGGGCGCAACTGGGCACCGGGGAGCTGTTTTTT
CASSSRGAQLGTGELFF
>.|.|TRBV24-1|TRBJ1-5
TGTGCCACTCAGGGTGAGAGTCAGCCCCAGCATTTT
CATQGESQPQHF
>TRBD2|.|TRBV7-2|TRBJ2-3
TGTGCCAGCAGCCTCCAAGCCGGGGGAGGGCCGTCAGATACGCAGTATTTT
CASSLQAGGGPSDTQYF
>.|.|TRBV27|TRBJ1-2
TGTGCCAGCAGTCCAATGCGGGGCAGCGGGAACTATGGCTACACCTTC
CASSPMRGSGNYGYTF
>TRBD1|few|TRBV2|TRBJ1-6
TGTGCCGAAGGGACAGGGGTCTCGGCTAATTCACCCCTCCACTTT
CAEGTGVSANSPLHF
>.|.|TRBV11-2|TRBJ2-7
TGTGCCAGCAGCCTACTGGGGGGTATCTCCTACGAGCAGTACTTC
CASSLLGGISYEQYF
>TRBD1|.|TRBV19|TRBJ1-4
TGTGCCAGTTGCCGCGGGACAGGGTATAGCCGGACTAATGAAAAACTGTTTTTT
CASCRGTGYSRTNEKLFF
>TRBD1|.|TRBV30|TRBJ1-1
TGTGCCTGGACTCGGACAGGGTGGAACACTGAAGCTTTCTTT
CAWTRTGWNTEAFF
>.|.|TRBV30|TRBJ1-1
TGTGCCTGGAAGGGGGGCCGTAGCGGCACTGAAGCTTTCTTT
CAWKGGRSGTEAFF
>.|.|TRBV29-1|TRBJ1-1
TGCAGCGTTGAAGGAGCCTCCATGCGGACTGAAGCTTTCTTT
CSVEGASMRTEAFF
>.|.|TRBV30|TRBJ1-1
TGTGCCTGGAATCGGGGGCAGATAGGTAGGACTGAAGCTTTCTTT
CAWNRGQIGRTEAFF
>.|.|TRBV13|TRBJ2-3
TGTGCCAGCAGCCTCAGGACCGGGGGAGATACGCAGTATTTT
CASSLRTGGDTQYF
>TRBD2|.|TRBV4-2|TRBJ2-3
TGTGCCAGCAGCCAAGAGGCCCCTAGCGGGGGGGCCGCAGATACGCAGTATTTT
CASSQEAPSGGAADTQYF
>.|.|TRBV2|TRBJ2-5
TGTGCCAGCAGTGAAGCGGTGAGGCCGCAGTACTTC
CASSEAVRPQYF
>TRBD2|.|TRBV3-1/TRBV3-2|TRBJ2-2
TGTGCCAGCAGCCAAGATACTAGCGGGGGTACCGGGGAGCTGTTTTTT
CASSQDTSGGTGELFF
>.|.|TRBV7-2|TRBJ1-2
TGTGCCAGCAGCTTCTCAGGAACTCCCGACTATGGCTACACCTTC
CASSFSGTPDYGYTF
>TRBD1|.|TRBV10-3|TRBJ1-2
TGTGCCATCAGACCCGGGACAGGGGTCGATGCTGGCTACACCTTC
CAIRPGTGVDAGYTF
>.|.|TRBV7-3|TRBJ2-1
TGTGCCAGCAGCTTAGGTGGGGGGCCCCCCTACAATGAGCAGTTCTTC
CASSLGGGPPYNEQFF
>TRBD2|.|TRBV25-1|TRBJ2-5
TGTGCCAGCAGTTATAGCGGGGGCCCCGGGACCCAGTACTTC
CASSYSGGPGTQYF
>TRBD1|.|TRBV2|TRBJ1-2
TGTGCCAGCAGTGAAGCCTGGGACAGCTATGGCTACACCTTC
CASSEAWDSYGYTF
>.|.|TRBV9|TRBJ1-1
TGTGCCAGCAGCCTCGAATGGAACACTGAAGCTTTCTTT
CASSLEWNTEAFF
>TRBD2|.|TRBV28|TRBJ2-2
TGTGCCAGCAGTTTTCCACAGGGGCTAGCGGGAGCATCCGGGGAGCTGTTTTTT
CASSFPQGLAGASGELFF
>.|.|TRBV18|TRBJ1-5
TGTGCCAGCTCACCACCCGGGGCTGGACAGCCCCAGCATTTT
CASSPPGAGQPQHF
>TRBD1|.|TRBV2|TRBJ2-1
TGTGCCAGCAGTGGTCGGAAGACAGGGAACAATGAGCAGTTCTTC
CASSGRKTGNNEQFF
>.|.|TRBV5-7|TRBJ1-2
TGTGCCAGCAGCTTGGCCGAACGGAGGGCGGTGGGTGGCTACACCTTC
CASSLAERRAVGGYTF
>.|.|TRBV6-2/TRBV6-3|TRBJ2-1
TGTGCCAGCAGTTCGGATTCGTGGGACAATGAGCAGTTCTTC
CASSSDSWDNEQFF
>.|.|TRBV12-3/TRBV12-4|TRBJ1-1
TGTGCCAGCAGTCTTGAGGCCACTGAAGCTTTCTTT
CASSLEATEAFF
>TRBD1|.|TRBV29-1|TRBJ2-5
TGCAGCGTGCGCAGACAGGGGGTAGGGGAGACCCAGTACTTC
CSVRRQGVGETQYF